These 22 T cell receptor beta chains were all obtained from the same sample, sequenced in a study of blood T cells in healthy people across ages. Primed by a sample-barcoded 5' primer and a J-beta primer mix, a second PCR proceeded for 7 to 11 cycles. One entry per CDR3 protein results from TCRdb running MiXCR on the 5' RACE reads. The sample includes about 780,000 distinct CDR3 sequences, about 42% of them seen just once. The sequenced sample consisted of blood. These TCRs come from an older man in good health.

The chain joins TRBV7-9 to TRBJ2-3; no firm D call. V lost 5 bases, J lost 13 bases, and 19 bases lay in between. CDR1 is SEHNR, CDR2 FQNEAQ, per germline (reference sequence). CDR3 length equals 13 residues. CDR3 sequence (DNA): TGTGCCAGCAGCACAAACCGAAACCTCCATAAGTATTTT. Translation gives CASSTNRNLHKYF.

The table lists this clonotype with a few counts. The V call is TRBV20-1, the J call TRBJ1-2, with 8 bases fitting TRBD1. Trimming took 5 bases from V and 7 from J; bases not matched to a gene: 3. Germline assignment: CDR1 DFQATT and CDR2 SNEGSKA (reference sequence). The CDR3 has 11 residues. The CDR3 DNA follows: TGCAGTGCTGCGACAGGGGTTGGCTACACCTTC. It yields the protein CSAATGVGYTF.

Concerning this clonotype itself: This could be a read error, since a much larger clone is one nucleotide away. The rearrangement links TRBV29-1 to TRBJ2-4; D may be TRBD2 (6 bases). The DNA end is a closer match to TRBJ2-7, so the J assignment may be wrong. The germline CDR1 and CDR2 sequences are SQVTM and ANQGSEA. The CDR3 has 14 amino acids. CDR3 in DNA: TGCAGCGTTTCCGGGACTCGAGAGAGTTACGAGCAGTACTTC. Protein: CSVSGTRESYEQYF.

This clonotype was recorded at least ten times. The chain joins TRBV12-3 or TRBV12-4 to TRBJ2-7, with TRBD2 identical over 8 bases. The CDR3 covers 15 residues. Unmatched junction bases numbered 9, after V lost 2 bases and J lost 6 bases. In DNA, the CDR3 is TGTGCCAGCAGTTTACGGGGGGGAGGTAGTGGCGAGCAGTACTTC. Translating gives CASSLRGGGSGEQYF.

The chain uses TRBV20-1 and TRBJ2-7; no clear D. Looked up from germline, CDR1 is DFQATT and CDR2 is SNEGSKA (reference sequence). V dropped 5 bases and J dropped 0 bases, with 20 bases sitting between them. The CDR3 is made up of 16 amino acids. This chain's CDR3 is CSAAPTPPEYSYEQYF. CDR3 sequence (DNA): TGCAGTGCTGCACCGACCCCACCAGAGTACTCCTACGAGCAGTACTTC.

CDR3 in amino acids: CATSKDRPSYNEQFF. DNA for the CDR3: TGTGCCACCAGCAAAGACAGGCCCTCCTACAATGAGCAGTTCTTC. The chain joins TRBV15 to TRBJ2-1, with a weak D call TRBD1 (6 bases). Germline V gene lookup returns CDR1 LNHNV and CDR2 YYDKDF (reference sequence). The CDR3 has 15 residues. Trimming cost V 4 bases and J 0 bases, with 10 bases left between them.

The rearrangement joins TRBV7-2 to TRBJ1-2; possible D gene TRBD1, 5 bases. V lost 5 bases to trimming and J lost 1 base, with 14 bases between them. CDR3 length: 15 residues. CDR1 and CDR2 (germline): SGHTA, FQGNSA. CDR3 nucleotides: TGTGCCAGCAGCCTCGGGGCTACAGTTAACTATGGCTACACCTTC. This encodes CASSLGATVNYGYTF.

V usage is TRBV29-1 and J usage is TRBJ2-1; 10 positions match TRBD2. CDR1 and CDR2 (germline): SQVTM, ANQGSEA. V lost 7 bases, J lost 3 bases, and 3 bases stayed unmatched. The CDR3 consists of 13 residues. The CDR3 DNA reads TGCAGCGCTTCTAGCGGGAGCTACAATGAGCAGTTCTTC. It codes for CSASSGSYNEQFF.

The genes are TRBV30 and TRBJ1-1; 7 nucleotides align to TRBD1. Germline V gene sequence: CDR1 GTSNPN, CDR2 SVGIG (reference sequence). This CDR3 region has 15 residues. V was pared by 0 bases and J by 8 bases, with 12 bases of the junction left unmatched. The CDR3 is CAWSVLGQAKMEAFF. For the CDR3, the DNA is TGTGCCTGGAGTGTACTTGGACAGGCAAAAATGGAAGCTTTCTTT. Using reference TRBV30 and TRBJ1-1 for the parts outside the CDR3, the full variable domain is SQTIHQWPATLVQPVGSPLSLECTVEGTSNPNLYWYRQAAGRGLQLLFYSVGIGQISSEVPQNLSASRPQDRQFILSSKKLLLSDSGFYLCAWSVLGQAKMEAFFGQGTRLTVV.

This chain connects TRBV7-3 to TRBJ1-6; unclear D gene. This CDR3 contains 14 residues. The V end lost 5 bases, the J end lost 0 bases, and 5 bases lay between the germline ends. The germline CDR1 and CDR2 sequences are SGHTA and FQGTGA. The CDR3 DNA is TGTGCCAGCAGCACGGACTCCTATAATTCACCCCTCCACTTT. Translated: CASSTDSYNSPLHF.

The rearrangement joins TRBV3-1 to TRBJ1-1; the D gene is possibly TRBD1 (5 bases). Per the germline V gene, CDR1 is LGHDT and CDR2 is YNNKEL (reference sequence). This CDR3 is 13 amino acids long. The ends were cut back, 6 bases at V and 1 base at J, with 9 bases in the middle. CDR3 sequence (DNA): TGTGCCAGCAGTAATACAGGGAACACTGAAGCTTTCTTT. Encoded protein: CASSNTGNTEAFF.

V gene TRBV7-9 combines with J gene TRBJ2-3; 10 nucleotides match TRBD2. V lost 5 bases to trimming and J lost 2 bases; unmatched junction nucleotides: 4. The CDR3 is 15 amino acids. Per germline, CDR1 SEHNR and CDR2 FQNEAQ (reference sequence). In nucleotides, the CDR3 is TGTGCCAGCAGCCCGCTAGCGGGAGTCACAGATACGCAGTATTTT. Residues: CASSPLAGVTDTQYF.

The table lists this clonotype with a few counts. The chain has TRBV20-1 and TRBJ2-1; D is unresolved. Trimming removed 3 bases from V and 0 bases from J, with 6 bases in between. Germline V gives CDR1 DFQATT, CDR2 SNEGSKA (reference sequence). The CDR3 runs to 13 residues. This CDR3 is CSASLSSYNEQFF. In DNA form, the CDR3 reads TGCAGTGCTAGCCTGAGCTCCTACAATGAGCAGTTCTTC.

Only a few counts were recorded for this clonotype. This rearrangement joins TRBV5-1 to TRBJ2-5, with a tentative D call TRBD2 (6 bases). Germline V gives CDR1 SGHRS, CDR2 YFSETQ. V lost 4 bases, J lost 0 bases, and 13 bases lay in between. The CDR3 has 15 residues. The DNA for the CDR3 is TGCGCCAGCAGCCCAATGGAGGGACACCAAGAGACCCAGTACTTC. The encoded protein is CASSPMEGHQETQYF.

This clonotype has a handful of counts. The gene calls are TRBV6-2 or TRBV6-3 and TRBJ2-7; D ambiguous. V was trimmed by 1 base and J by 6 bases, leaving 10 bases between them. The germline gives CDR1 MNHEY, CDR2 SVGEGT. The CDR3 extends over 13 amino acids. As DNA, the CDR3 is TGTGCCAGCAGTTACTTCTCCCCTGGCGAGCAGTACTTC. Translating it yields CASSYFSPGEQYF.

This clonotype has ten or more counts. V usage is TRBV6-6 and J usage is TRBJ2-7; maybe TRBD1 (5 bases). The germline V gene has CDR1 MNHNY and CDR2 SVGAGI (reference sequence). The V end lost 0 bases, the J end lost 4 bases, and 10 bases lay between the germline ends. The CDR3 extends over 14 amino acids. CDR3 in DNA: TGTGCCAGCAGTTACTCGGGCAGGGCTTACGAGCAGTACTTC. Residues: CASSYSGRAYEQYF.

The J gene is TRBJ2-7, the V gene TRBV5-1, with 9 nucleotides matching TRBD1. The ends lost 4 bases at V and 4 bases at J; junction bases unmatched: 6. There are 14 residues in the CDR3. Germline V gene sequence: CDR1 SGHRS, CDR2 YFSETQ. CDR3 nucleotides: TGCGCCAGCAGCGGGGGACAGGGTTGGTACGAGCAGTACTTC. Translating it yields CASSGGQGWYEQYF.

This chain uses TRBV7-9 with TRBJ2-5; the match to TRBD2 covers 14 bases. CDR3 size: 17 residues. V was clipped by 7 bases and J by 5 bases; unmatched bases: 12. Germline V gives CDR1 SEHNR, CDR2 FQNEAQ (reference sequence). As DNA, the CDR3 is TGTGCCAGCACCCCCAGGCGACTAGCGGGAGGGTTGGAGACCCAGTACTTC. It encodes CASTPRRLAGGLETQYF.

Note on this clonotype: Germline and junction disagree at one end, which may indicate a read error. J is TRBJ2-5 and V is TRBV9; D is unresolved. CDR3 length: 14 residues. Germline V gene lookup returns CDR1 SGDLS and CDR2 YYNGEE. CDR3 in DNA: TGTGCCAGCAGCGTAGTGCAGTCCCCGGAGACCCGGTACTTC. This encodes CASSVVQSPETRYF.

This clonotype was found a few times. This chain connects TRBV24-1 to TRBJ1-2; 7 nucleotides agree with TRBD1. CDR1 KGHDR and CDR2 SFDVKD come from the germline V gene. CDR3 size: 14 residues. V lost 3 bases to trimming and J lost 0 bases; unmatched junction nucleotides: 0. The CDR3, as DNA: TGTGCCACCAGTGATGGGACAGCTAACTATGGCTACACCTTC. Translated: CATSDGTANYGYTF.

A single count supports this clonotype. This chain joins TRBV5-6 and TRBJ2-5; 10 bases line up with TRBD1. CDR1 and CDR2 from the germline V gene are SGHDT and YYEEEE. This CDR3 contains 16 residues. Trimming took 4 bases from V and 4 from J; bases not matched to a gene: 10. The DNA of the CDR3 is TGTGCCAGCAGCCTTGGGACAGGGGTAGACGGAGAGACCCAGTACTTC. Amino acids: CASSLGTGVDGETQYF.

This clonotype was seen many times. This chain uses TRBV6-6 with TRBJ2-3; D is ambiguous. CDR1 and CDR2 (germline): MNHNY, SVGAGI (reference sequence). This CDR3 comprises 14 residues. V was pared by 2 bases and J by 0 bases, with 6 bases between. The CDR3 region is CASSYPSSTDTQYF. Here the CDR3 DNA reads TGTGCCAGCAGTTACCCGTCCAGCACAGATACGCAGTATTTT.